These T cell receptor beta chains were read from a single sample in a study of T cell changes during pregnancy in multiple sclerosis. Only in-frame clones appear in the TCRdb table, and some are missing; sequencing was by immunoSEQ multiplex PCR. The top ten hold 1.8% of the sample, which has 55,000 to 70,000 clones, about nine tenths seen once. The sample was peripheral blood, taken after pregnancy. Receptors originate from a female donor with multiple sclerosis, enrolled in a pregnancy study. Both conserved end residues are part of each CDR3. A D gene is named only where the DNA matches it firmly. The listing skips clone size in some rows; elsewhere it reads once, few, many or a size class.

NA,TRBV11-2,TRBD1,TRBJ2-5,TGTGCCAGCAGCACTGGGACAGGGACAGAGACCCAGTACTTC,CASSTGTGTETQYF
NA,TRBV6-4,NA,TRBJ2-2,TGTGCCAGCAGTGGACAGAACACCGGGGAGCTGTTTTTT,CASSGQNTGELFF
NA,TRBV6-5,NA,TRBJ1-2,TGTGCCAGCAGTTACCGGGGAGCAGAGGCCTCCGGCTACACCTTC,CASSYRGAEASGYTF
once,TRBV29-1,TRBD2,TRBJ2-7,TGCAGCGTTCGGGACTACGTTTCCTACGAGCAGTACTTC,CSVRDYVSYEQYF
NA,TRBV29-1,NA,TRBJ2-1,TGCAGCGTTGGTCCTCAGCGGGAGCAGTTCTTC,CSVGPQREQFF
NA,TRBV7-2,TRBD2,TRBJ2-1,TGTGCCAGCAGCTTAGTTCCTCGCGGGGGTCCGAGATACAATGAGCAGTTCTTC,CASSLVPRGGPRYNEQFF
NA,TRBV10-1,NA,TRBJ1-1,TGCGCCAGCAGTGGGACAGTGAACACTGAAGCTTTCTTT,CASSGTVNTEAFF
NA,TRBV14,NA,TRBJ1-5,TGTGCCAGCAGCCAAGGGAGAAATCAGCCCCAGCATTTT,CASSQGRNQPQHF
NA,TRBV5-4,NA,TRBJ1-2,TGTGCCAGCAGCTCAACTAACTATGGCTACACCTTC,CASSSTNYGYTF
NA,TRBV19,NA,TRBJ1-1,TGTGCCAGTAGTACCCCGGGGGACACTGAAGCTTTCTTT,CASSTPGDTEAFF
few,TRBV12-5,NA,TRBJ1-3,TGTGCTAGCCTTTCCTCTGGAAACACCATATATTTT,CASLSSGNTIYF
NA,TRBV7-2,NA,TRBJ2-1,TGTGCCAGCAGCTTTCTAGCTGACTCCTACAATGAGCAGTTCTTC,CASSFLADSYNEQFF
NA,TRBV7-3,TRBD2,TRBJ2-3,TGTGCCAGCAGCCTGACCAGAGCGGGGGGGCAAGATACGCAGTATTTT,CASSLTRAGGQDTQYF
NA,TRBV7-9,TRBD2,TRBJ2-3,TGTGCCAGCAGCTTGGTTAGCGGGGTCACAGATACGCAGTATTTT,CASSLVSGVTDTQYF
NA,TRBV6-4,NA,TRBJ2-3,TGTGCCAGCAGGGCCCCTAGCACAGATACGCAGTATTTT,CASRAPSTDTQYF
NA,TRBV5-5,TRBD2,TRBJ2-5,TGTGCCAGCATCTTGGCGGGGGTCACTCTGCAAGAGACCCAGTACTTC,CASILAGVTLQETQYF
NA,TRBV30,NA,TRBJ1-5,TGTGCCTGGAGCCCCAGTAATTATCAGCCCCAGCATTTT,CAWSPSNYQPQHF
NA,TRBV6-5,NA,TRBJ1-3,TGTGCCAGCAGTTACTCGAAGCTCTCTGGAAACACCATATATTTT,CASSYSKLSGNTIYF
NA,TRBV4-1,TRBD1,TRBJ2-7,TGCGCCAGCAGCCAGGGCTTGGTTGCACAGGGGCTCTACGAGCAGTACTTC,CASSQGLVAQGLYEQYF
NA,TRBV6-1,NA,TRBJ1-3,TGTGCCAGCAGTGCGGGGGAAAGCTCTGGAAACACCATATATTTT,CASSAGESSGNTIYF
NA,TRBV9,TRBD1,TRBJ1-5,TGTGCCAGCACCCAGAAGGGGAGGCAGGGGGATCAGCCCCAGCATTTT,CASTQKGRQGDQPQHF
NA,TRBV12-5,TRBD1,TRBJ1-1,TGTGCTAGTGGTTTCCAGGGGGACACTGAAGCTTTCTTT,CASGFQGDTEAFF
NA,TRBV14,NA,TRBJ2-5,TGTGCCAGCAGCCAAGATATCGGAGAGACCCAGTACTTC,CASSQDIGETQYF
NA,TRBV5-5,TRBD2,TRBJ2-2,TGTGCCAGCAGCCGGAATAGCGGGGATTACACCGGGGAGCTGTTTTTT,CASSRNSGDYTGELFF
NA,TRBV7-2,NA,TRBJ2-3,TGTGCCAGCAGCTCCGGTGATAGCACAGATACGCAGTATTTT,CASSSGDSTDTQYF
NA,TRBV6-5,NA,TRBJ1-1,TGTGCCAGCAGTCTTACTACTAGCGTATGGACTGAAGCTTTCTTT,CASSLTTSVWTEAFF
NA,TRBV18,TRBD1,TRBJ1-1,TGTGCCAGCTCACCACAAGCAAGGACAGGGACCACTGAAGCTTTCTTT,CASSPQARTGTTEAFF
NA,TRBV5-4,NA,TRBJ1-4,TGTGCCAGCAGCTTGGGTGCGGCCCCTCATGAAAAACTGTTTTTT,CASSLGAAPHEKLFF
NA,TRBV6-1,NA,TRBJ1-2,TGTGCCAGCAGTGTCCGGGGGGCGCAGAAAGTAGTCAATGGCTACACCTTC,CASSVRGAQKVVNGYTF
NA,TRBV7-3,NA,TRBJ2-1,TGTGCCAGCAGCTTTACCCAGTCTTCCTACAATGAGCAGTTCTTC,CASSFTQSSYNEQFF
NA,TRBV7-8,NA,TRBJ1-2,TGTGCCAGCAGCTTAATAACGGGAGCTAACTATGGCTACACCTTC,CASSLITGANYGYTF
NA,TRBV7-9,TRBD1,TRBJ1-1,TGTGCCAGCAGCCCCCAGGGGGCGACCACTGAAGCTTTCTTT,CASSPQGATTEAFF
once,TRBV9,NA,TRBJ2-5,TGTGCCAGCAGCTGGAGGGACAGACACCAAGAGACCCAGTACTTC,CASSWRDRHQETQYF
few,TRBV19,TRBD2,TRBJ2-7,TGTGCCAGTAGTTCAAGCGGGGTTGCCTCCTACGAGCAGTACTTC,CASSSSGVASYEQYF
NA,TRBV19,TRBD1,TRBJ2-7,TGTGCCAGTAGCCCACAAGGGACAGGCAGCGAGCAGTACTTC,CASSPQGTGSEQYF
NA,TRBV7-8,TRBD2,TRBJ2-3,TGTGCCAGCAGCTTATTCCTAGCGGGGGGGCGGCAAGATACGCAGTATTTT,CASSLFLAGGRQDTQYF
NA,TRBV28,NA,TRBJ1-5,TGTGCCAGCAGTTTCTTCAATCAGCCCCAGCATTTT,CASSFFNQPQHF
NA,TRBV4-3,TRBD2,TRBJ2-5,TGCGCCAGCAGCCAAGATTCTAGCGTCGGGCTAGCGGGGGTGGAGACCCAGTACTTC,CASSQDSSVGLAGVETQYF
once,TRBV10-3,TRBD2,TRBJ2-1,TGTGCCATCAGTGGAATAGCGGGGGGGATAGACAATGAGCAGTTCTTC,CAISGIAGGIDNEQFF
NA,TRBV19,TRBD1,TRBJ1-6,TGTGCCAGTAGTATAGGGACAGGGGAATCACCCCTCCACTTT,CASSIGTGESPLHF
NA,TRBV10-3,NA,TRBJ1-5,TGTGCCAACCAGGGGATGAGCAATCAGCCCCAGCATTTT,CANQGMSNQPQHF
NA,TRBV4-2,TRBD2,TRBJ2-1,TGTGCCAGCAGCCAAGTGACTAGCGGGGCTTCCTACAATGAGCAGTTCTTC,CASSQVTSGASYNEQFF
few,TRBV2,TRBD1,TRBJ1-6,TGTGCCACCGTGGACAGGGGGGAACATAATTCACCCCTCCACTTT,CATVDRGEHNSPLHF
NA,TRBV7-3,TRBD2,TRBJ2-3,TGTGCCAGCAGCCCAAGACTAGCGGGGCCGACGGATACGCAGTATTTT,CASSPRLAGPTDTQYF
NA,TRBV18,NA,TRBJ1-5,TGTGCCAGCTCACTCTCAGGTAGAGATCAGCCCCAGCATTTT,CASSLSGRDQPQHF
NA,TRBV9,NA,TRBJ1-3,TGTGCCAGCAGCCCTCAAAGGGGGATCTCTGGAAACACCATATATTTT,CASSPQRGISGNTIYF
NA,TRBV28,NA,TRBJ1-2,TGTGCCAGCAGGGGAGACGGAAACTATGGCTACACCTTC,CASRGDGNYGYTF
NA,TRBV2,TRBD2,TRBJ2-3,TGTGCCAGCAGTCGGGGACTAGCGGGGTGGGCAGATACGCAGTATTTT,CASSRGLAGWADTQYF
once,TRBV29-1,NA,TRBJ2-7,TGCAGCGTTGGACAGGTTGGTCCCACGTACTTC,CSVGQVGPTYF
NA,TRBV5-6,TRBD1,TRBJ2-7,TGTGCCAGCAGCCTTAGGGAACAGGGGTTCCTCTACGAGCAGTACTTC,CASSLREQGFLYEQYF